This T cell receptor beta chain comes out of a study of T cells after posttransplantation cyclophosphamide. General study findings and limits: Skin or GI-infiltrating T cells shared few TRB sequences with blood. Later post-transplant blood repertoires were often dominated by donor CD8+ memory clones.

Germline assignment: CDR1 MNHNY and CDR2 SVGAGI (reference sequence). V was trimmed by 3 bases and J by 5 bases, leaving 19 bases between them. This CDR3 has 16 amino acids. Cells defined as naive were viable CD3+CD4+ or CD3+CD8+ and CCR7+CD45RA+CD45RO-CD95-CD27+CD28+. This related bone marrow graft donor gave peripheral blood on the day of marrow donation. Sequenced by immunoSEQ multiplex PCR; TCRdb stores in-frame clones only, minus some. Of fewer than 35,000 clones detected, roughly 90% appear once; the ten largest clones hold 0.1% to 0.12%. Comments on this clone: Its antigen is as yet unknown.

This TCR was recovered from a man under 40 in good health and a related stem cell transplant donor. The sample consisted of naive CD4+ T cells sorted from blood. The V gene is TRBV6-6, the J gene TRBJ1-1, with D tentatively TRBD1 (5 bases). CDR3 sequence reads: CASSYSPRDSSTEAFF. The CDR3 nucleotides are TGTGCCAGCAGTTATTCGCCCCGAGACAGTAGTACTGAAGCTTTCTTT.